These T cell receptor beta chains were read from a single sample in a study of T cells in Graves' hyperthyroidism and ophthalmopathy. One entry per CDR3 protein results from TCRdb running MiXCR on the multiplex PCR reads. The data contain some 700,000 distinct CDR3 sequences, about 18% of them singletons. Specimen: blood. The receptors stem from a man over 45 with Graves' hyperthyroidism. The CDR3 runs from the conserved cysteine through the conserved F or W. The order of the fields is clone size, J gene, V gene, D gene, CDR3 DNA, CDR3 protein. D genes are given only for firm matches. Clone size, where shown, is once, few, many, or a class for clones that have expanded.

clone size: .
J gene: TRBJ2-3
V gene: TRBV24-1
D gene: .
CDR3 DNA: TGTGCCACCAGTGACGGCAGGGCGAGGGCAGATACGCAGTATTTT
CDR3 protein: CATSDGRARADTQYF

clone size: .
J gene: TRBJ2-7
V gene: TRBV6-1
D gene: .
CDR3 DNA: TGTGCCAGCAGTTACGCCGAGTGGCAGTACTTC
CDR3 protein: CASSYAEWQYF

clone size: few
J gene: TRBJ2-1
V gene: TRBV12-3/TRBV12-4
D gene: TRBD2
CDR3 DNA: TGTGCCAGCAGTTTAATGACGGAGCGGGAGATCAATGAGCAGTTCTTC
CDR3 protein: CASSLMTEREINEQFF

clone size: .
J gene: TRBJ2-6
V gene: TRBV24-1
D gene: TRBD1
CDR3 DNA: TGTGCCACCAGTGGTCCCCCGACAGGGGGAGGCTCTGGGGCCAACGTCCTGACTTTC
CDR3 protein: CATSGPPTGGGSGANVLTF

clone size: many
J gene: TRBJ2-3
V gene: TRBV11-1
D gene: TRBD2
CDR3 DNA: TGTGCCAGCAGCTTTCGACTAGCGCGATCCACAGATACGCAGTATTTT
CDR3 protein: CASSFRLARSTDTQYF

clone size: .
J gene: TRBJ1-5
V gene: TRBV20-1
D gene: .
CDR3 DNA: TGCAGTGCTAGTCTCGCCCGCGAGGAGGGTCAGCCCCAGCATTTT
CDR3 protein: CSASLAREEGQPQHF

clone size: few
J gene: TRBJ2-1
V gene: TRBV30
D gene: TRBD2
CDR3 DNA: TGTGCCTGGAGTCCCGGGACTAGCGGTGAGCAGTTCTTC
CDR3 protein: CAWSPGTSGEQFF

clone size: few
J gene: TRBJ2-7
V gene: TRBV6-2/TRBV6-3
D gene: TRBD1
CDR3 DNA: TGTGCCAGCAGTAGAAGGGCAGGGGGACCAGGGGAGCAGTACTTC
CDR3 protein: CASSRRAGGPGEQYF

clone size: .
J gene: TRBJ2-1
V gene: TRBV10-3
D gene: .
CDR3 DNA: TGTGCCATCAGTTTCGACAGATACAATGAGCAGTTCTTC
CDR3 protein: CAISFDRYNEQFF

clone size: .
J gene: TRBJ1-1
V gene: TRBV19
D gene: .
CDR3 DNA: TGTGCCAGTAGTCACCCATGGGACACTGAAGCTTTCTTT
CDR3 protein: CASSHPWDTEAFF